The present entry profiles one T cell receptor (beta chain) with its context. Described time point: blood 2 weeks post-SBRT. This sample's treatment: 15 Gy SBRT to primary tumor, nephrectomy 4 weeks later. This renal cell carcinoma was of the clear cell type. V was shortened by 0 bases and J by 7 bases, with 12 bases between the two germline ends. The germline V gene has CDR1 SGHDN and CDR2 FVKESK. The CDR3 runs to 14 residues. Assay: immunoSEQ multiplex PCR; the TCRdb copy retains only in-frame clones and omits some. The sample includes about 150,000 clones, 87% of them seen just once. The data were taken from a study of radiation and T cells in renal cell carcinoma.

The TCR comes from a woman aged 45 to 65 with renal cell carcinoma. The sequencing here drew on blood, taken from a patient whose treatment included radiotherapy and nephrectomy. The chain links TRBV14 to TRBJ1-2, with D maybe TRBD1 (5 bases). The CDR3 DNA reads as TGTGCCAGCAGCCAAGAATGGTCGGGGGGTGGCTACACCTTC. Translation: CASSQEWSGGGYTF.